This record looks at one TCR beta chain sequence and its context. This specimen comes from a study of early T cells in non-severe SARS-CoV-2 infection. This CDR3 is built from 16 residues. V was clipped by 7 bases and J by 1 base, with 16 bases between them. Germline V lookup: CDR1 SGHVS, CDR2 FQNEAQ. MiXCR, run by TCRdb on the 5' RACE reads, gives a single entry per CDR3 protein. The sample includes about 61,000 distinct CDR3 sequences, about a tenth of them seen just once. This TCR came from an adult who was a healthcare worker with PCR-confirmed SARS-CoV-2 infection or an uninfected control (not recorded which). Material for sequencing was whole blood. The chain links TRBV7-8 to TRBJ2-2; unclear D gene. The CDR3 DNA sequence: TGTGCCAGCACCAGGCGCGCGGCAGTGAACACCGGGGAGCTGTTTTTT. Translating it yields CASTRRAAVNTGELFF.